The 32 T cell receptor beta chains presented below share a single source sample, sequenced in a study of T cell repertoires in cytomegalovirus infection. MiXCR, applied by TCRdb to the reads, yields one record per CDR3 protein. Counted here are around 440,000 distinct CDR3 sequences, about 11% occurring once; the ten biggest clones make up more than 8.5%. The specimen was PBMCs. The receptors shown here come from a human donor in good health (CMV status not recorded). Some clones in this sample may be carry-over from other donors' samples.

This sequence joins TRBV15 and TRBJ1-5; the match to TRBD1 covers 7 bases. The germline CDR1 and CDR2 sequences are LNHNV and YYDKDF (reference sequence). Losses at the gene ends were 0 bases for V and 4 bases for J; bases not matched to a gene: 9. The CDR3 has 17 amino acids. This chain's CDR3 is CATSRDRVTGPNQPQHF. The CDR3 coding sequence is TGTGCCACCAGCAGAGACCGGGTGACAGGGCCTAATCAGCCCCAGCATTTT.

This clonotype was seen many times. The chain recombines TRBV29-1 with TRBJ1-2, with D unresolved. Trimming shortened V by 6 bases and J by 4 bases, and 12 bases separated the two germline ends. Germline V gene lookup returns CDR1 SQVTM and CDR2 ANQGSEA. The CDR3 covers 12 residues. The CDR3, as DNA: TGCAGCGTCCTTGACATATTCTATGGCTACACCTTC. Protein sequence: CSVLDIFYGYTF. The variable domain in full, completed from reference TRBV29-1 and TRBJ1-2, reads SAVISQKPSRDICQRGTSLTIQCQVDSQVTMMFWYRQQPGQSLTLIATANQGSEATYESGFVIDKFPISRPNLTFSTLTVSNMSPEDSSIYLCSVLDIFYGYTFGSGTRLTVV.

Only a few counts were recorded for this clonotype. The chain recombines TRBV27 with TRBJ1-5; D not resolved. CDR1 and CDR2 from the germline V gene are MNHEY and SMNVEV (reference sequence). The CDR3 consists of 15 residues. Trimming took 2 bases from V and 3 from J, leaving 11 bases between them. CDR3 bases: TGTGCCAGCAGTTTAAGGCGGGCCTTCAATCAGCCCCAGCATTTT. It is translated as CASSLRRAFNQPQHF.

This clonotype was seen more than once but under ten times. J is TRBJ2-5 and V is TRBV18, with TRBD2 matching 7 bases. The J segment lost 8 bases and the V segment lost 3 bases, leaving 9 bases of the junction unmatched. Per the germline V gene, CDR1 is KGHSH and CDR2 is LQKENI. The CDR3 extends over 14 amino acids. CDR3 amino acids: CASSPREVSATQYF. CDR3 bases: TGTGCCAGCTCACCTCGGGAGGTATCGGCAACCCAGTACTTC.

This clonotype was detected a few times. CDR3 sequence (DNA): TGCAGTGCTAGCCCGGGATTGTCTGGCTATGGCTACACCTTC. Its protein is CSASPGLSGYGYTF. The chain has TRBV20-1 and TRBJ1-2; no reliable D call. Germline V gene data show CDR1 as DFQATT and CDR2 as SNEGSKA (reference sequence). This CDR3 contains 14 residues. Trimming pared 3 bases from V and 4 bases from J, leaving 15 bases between.

The rearrangement joins TRBV10-3 to TRBJ1-1; no clear D gene. There are 16 residues in the CDR3. Trimming stripped 3 bases from V and 2 bases from J, with 16 bases between. CDR1 ENHRY and CDR2 SYGVKD come from the germline V gene. This chain's CDR3 is CAISERASFRNTEAFF. The CDR3 DNA is TGTGCCATCAGTGAAAGGGCCTCGTTCCGAAACACTGAAGCTTTCTTT.

This clonotype was detected many times. The chain combines TRBV10-3 with TRBJ2-2; D remains unclear. CDR1 and CDR2 (germline): ENHRY, SYGVKD. The V and J ends lost 0 bases and 2 bases respectively, with 13 bases between them. This CDR3 comprises 17 residues. CDR3 DNA sequence: TGTGCCATCAGTGAGTCGGCTGGGGAAACCAACACCGGGGAGCTGTTTTTT. Its translation is CAISESAGETNTGELFF.

This clonotype was counted at least ten times. The J gene is TRBJ2-5, the V gene TRBV4-2, with D tentatively TRBD2 (5 bases). Germline V gene lookup returns CDR1 LGHNA and CDR2 YNFKEQ. Deletions cut 0 bases from V and 1 base from J, with 12 bases between. This CDR3 is built from 16 residues. The CDR3 reads CASSQDNLRVQETQYF. In nucleotides, the CDR3 is TGTGCCAGCAGCCAAGATAATTTGAGGGTCCAAGAGACCCAGTACTTC.

This clonotype was seen at least ten times. The chain links TRBV3-1 to TRBJ2-7; 12 positions match TRBD2. V trimming: 5 bases; J trimming: 1 base; junction bases outside the gene matches: 3. The V gene's germline CDR1 is LGHDT and CDR2 YNNKEL (reference sequence). This CDR3 is 15 amino acids long. The CDR3 region has the DNA TGTGCCAGCAGCAAGGGACTAGCGGGTTCCTACGAGCAGTACTTC. Its translation is CASSKGLAGSYEQYF.

This clonotype was found many times. J is TRBJ2-2 and V is TRBV6-1, with TRBD2 identical over 8 bases. Germline V CDR1 and CDR2: MNHNS, SASEGT. This CDR3 is 16 amino acids long. V shed 2 bases and J 7 bases; nucleotides not matched to a gene: 9. Here the CDR3 reads CASSEIGARGGGELFF. CDR3 DNA sequence: TGTGCCAGCAGTGAAATCGGGGCCCGGGGGGGCGGGGAGCTGTTTTTT.

The V call is TRBV20-1, the J call TRBJ2-2, with 10 positions matching TRBD2. This CDR3 spans 15 amino acids. With 2 bases clipped from V and 7 bases from J, the junction kept 7 bases outside the gene matches. CDR1 DFQATT and CDR2 SNEGSKA come from the germline V gene (reference sequence). The CDR3: CSARRLAGVNGELFF. The CDR3 bases are TGCAGTGCTAGAAGGCTAGCGGGAGTAAACGGGGAGCTGTTTTTT.

J is TRBJ2-3 and V is TRBV5-4; D is possibly TRBD2 (6 bases). Trimming cost V 7 bases and J 14 bases, with 20 bases left between them. CDR3 size: 12 residues. Germline-derived CDR1 and CDR2 are SGHNT and YYREEE (reference sequence). The CDR3 nucleotides read TGTGCCAGCCTTCTGACCGGGAGCGCGGGGTATTTT. Its protein product is CASLLTGSAGYF.

V and J are TRBV11-2 and TRBJ2-5; 13 bases line up with TRBD2. Germline V gene lookup returns CDR1 SGHAT and CDR2 FQNNGV. V shed 5 bases and J 4 bases; nucleotides not matched to a gene: 4. The CDR3 contains 15 residues. This CDR3 reads CASSRGLAGRETQYF. In nucleotides, the CDR3 is TGTGCCAGCAGCCGGGGACTAGCGGGGCGAGAGACCCAGTACTTC.

This clonotype was seen repeatedly, ten times or more. The V call is TRBV12-5, the J call TRBJ1-2, with D tentatively TRBD1 (5 bases). The length of the CDR3 is 12 residues. Trimming left V 5 bases short and J 7 bases short, with 11 bases between. Germline values: CDR1 LGHNT, CDR2 FRNRAP. The CDR3 reads CASGRDAPGYTF. The CDR3 nucleotides are TGTGCTAGTGGTCGGGACGCCCCTGGCTACACCTTC.

This clonotype came up a few times. The V gene is TRBV19, the J gene TRBJ1-3, with D unresolved. The germline V and J ends were trimmed by 5 bases and 0 bases, with 11 bases remaining between them. CDR1 is LNHDA and CDR2 is SQIVND in the germline V gene (reference sequence). The CDR3 is 15 amino acids. The CDR3 here is CASSARINSGNTIYF. As DNA, the CDR3 is TGTGCCAGTAGTGCTCGAATAAACTCTGGAAACACCATATATTTT.

The table lists this clonotype with many counts. The CDR3 bases are TGTGCCAGCAGTCTCTTGACTAGTGGCGTTGAGCAGTTCTTC. Translating gives CASSLLTSGVEQFF. This rearrangement joins TRBV12-3 or TRBV12-4 to TRBJ2-1; D may be TRBD2 (6 bases). Trimming removed 5 bases at V and 9 bases at J, with 17 bases between. CDR3 length: 14 amino acids.

Ten or more counts support this clonotype. Since the CDR3 does not end with the conserved phenylalanine or tryptophan, this likely comes from a read error. The limits of the CDR3 on the DNA are not certain, so only TCRdb's listed CDR3 is given. The chain uses TRBV28 and TRBJ2-7; the DNA was not compared with TRBD1, the D call given in the table. In germline, CDR1 is MDHEN, CDR2 SYDVKM. The CDR3 is 12 residues long, ends included. CDR3 sequence: CASSSTNQGQGY.

This clonotype was observed at least ten times. The J gene is TRBJ2-3, the V gene TRBV7-9; no firm D call. This CDR3 comprises 13 residues. CDR1 is SEHNR and CDR2 is FQNEAQ in the germline V gene (reference sequence). Trimming cost V 1 base and J 1 base, with 3 bases left between them. Here the CDR3 DNA reads TGTGCCAGCAGCTTAGGAGGCACAGATACGCAGTATTTT. As protein: CASSLGGTDTQYF.

This clonotype was recorded many times. The J gene is TRBJ1-1, the V gene TRBV28; no reliable D call. Germline CDR1 reads MDHEN; CDR2 reads SYDVKM. Trimming pared 6 bases from V and 0 bases from J, leaving 8 bases between. CDR3 length: 13 amino acids. CDR3 bases: TGTGCCAGCAGACACGCGATGAACACTGAAGCTTTCTTT. Translation: CASRHAMNTEAFF. The full variable domain, its missing parts supplied by reference TRBV28 and TRBJ1-1, is DVKVTQSSRYLVKRTGEKVFLECVQDMDHENMFWYRQDPGLGLRLIYFSYDVKMKEKGDIPEGYSVSREKKERFSLILESASTNQTSMYLCASRHAMNTEAFFGQGTRLTVV.

Many counts were recorded for this clonotype. The chain is built from TRBV29-1 and TRBJ1-2, with D maybe TRBD1 (5 bases). This CDR3 is built from 12 residues. The germline V gene encodes CDR1 SQVTM and CDR2 ANQGSEA. Trimming stripped 3 bases from V and 6 bases from J, with 11 bases between. The DNA of the CDR3 is TGCAGCGTTGATGGGGACGCCGATGGCTACACCTTC. Translating it yields CSVDGDADGYTF.

In this sample, this clonotype turned up many times. This chain joins TRBV20-1 and TRBJ2-1; 14 positions match TRBD2. Germline trimming cut 6 bases from V and 3 bases from J; bases unmatched to any gene: 7. Germline lookup yields CDR1 DFQATT and CDR2 SNEGSKA (reference sequence). This CDR3 contains 16 residues. The CDR3 reads CSASAGLAGDYNEQFF. CDR3 bases: TGCAGTGCCAGTGCGGGACTAGCGGGAGACTACAATGAGCAGTTCTTC.

This clonotype was observed a handful of times. This rearrangement joins TRBV20-1 to TRBJ2-1, with 10 bases lining up with TRBD2. This CDR3 is built from 14 residues. Germline V lookup: CDR1 DFQATT, CDR2 SNEGSKA (reference sequence). Trimming at V came to 4 bases and at J to 5 bases, leaving 5 bases not matched to a gene. The CDR3: CSAKAGGTHNEQFF. Here the CDR3 DNA reads TGCAGTGCTAAAGCGGGAGGGACCCACAATGAGCAGTTCTTC.

The sample holds many counts of this clonotype. The gene calls are TRBV10-3 and TRBJ2-5, with a possible D match to TRBD1 (7 bases). V was pared by 6 bases and J by 3 bases, with 17 bases between. The CDR3 contains 15 residues. Germline V gene sequence: CDR1 ENHRY, CDR2 SYGVKD. The CDR3 bases are TGTGCCATCAGCCTCAAGGAGGGGGCAGAAGAGACCCAGTACTTC. It specifies CAISLKEGAEETQYF.

This clonotype was detected many times. The rearrangement links TRBV2 to TRBJ1-2; TRBD1 might be the D (6 bases). Trimming cost V 6 bases and J 7 bases, with 15 bases left between them. The germline gives CDR1 SNHLY, CDR2 FYNNEI. The CDR3 sequence is 13 residues long. Written as DNA, the CDR3 is TGTGCCAGCAGCGAAACAGGGTCCGCTGGCTACACCTTC. Protein sequence: CASSETGSAGYTF.

This clonotype was found many times. The genes are TRBV12-3 or TRBV12-4 and TRBJ1-2; the D gene is possibly TRBD1 (5 bases). This CDR3 contains 15 residues. V gave up 5 bases and J gave up 6 bases, with 19 bases separating them. CDR3 sequence (DNA): TGTGCCAGCAGTCCCCTCACCGGGGCAGGGAATGGCTACACCTTC. Translating it yields CASSPLTGAGNGYTF.

V usage is TRBV30 and J usage is TRBJ1-1, with unresolved D. The CDR3 extends over 13 amino acids. Germline V gene data show CDR1 as GTSNPN and CDR2 as SVGIG (reference sequence). V was clipped by 0 bases and J by 0 bases, with 5 bases between them. The CDR3 here is CAWSVRMNTEAFF. The CDR3 DNA reads as TGTGCCTGGAGTGTTCGGATGAACACTGAAGCTTTCTTT.

This clonotype was counted many times. The V and J genes are TRBV27 and TRBJ2-1; no definite D call. Germline V gene lookup returns CDR1 MNHEY and CDR2 SMNVEV (reference sequence). The CDR3 is 13 amino acids. The V and J ends lost 8 bases and 3 bases respectively, with 11 bases between them. The DNA for the CDR3 is TGTGCCAGCCTTGACTCAAACTACAATGAGCAGTTCTTC. Residues: CASLDSNYNEQFF.

This sequence joins TRBV7-2 and TRBJ2-3; 15 bases map to TRBD2. The CDR3 extends over 15 amino acids. CDR1 SGHTA and CDR2 FQGNSA come from the germline V gene. Trimming took 5 bases from V and 8 from J; bases not matched to a gene: 5. CDR3 region: CASSPRTSGGATQYF. The DNA for the CDR3 is TGTGCCAGCAGCCCGCGGACTAGCGGGGGGGCTACGCAGTATTTT.

The chain combines TRBV3-1 with TRBJ1-1; D gene uncertain. Germline CDR1 is LGHDT and CDR2 is YNNKEL (reference sequence). This CDR3 contains 11 residues. V lost 1 base to trimming and J lost 11 bases, with 8 bases between them. The CDR3 coding sequence is TGTGCCAGCAGCCAAGGGGGATTTGCTTTCTTT. This sequence encodes CASSQGGFAFF.

Ten or more counts support this clonotype. This sequence joins TRBV7-2 and TRBJ2-7; 8 bases match TRBD1. The CDR3 is made up of 15 amino acids. CDR1 SGHTA and CDR2 FQGNSA come from the germline V gene. V shed 5 bases, J shed 3 bases, and the junction held 9 bases outside the gene matches. In nucleotides, the CDR3 is TGTGCCAGCAGCACTTGGACAGGGTACAACTACGAGCAGTACTTC. Encoded protein: CASSTWTGYNYEQYF.

This clonotype was counted many times. The gene calls are TRBV7-9 and TRBJ1-6; D call uncertain. The CDR3 sequence is 13 residues long. Looked up from germline, CDR1 is SEHNR and CDR2 is FQNEAQ (reference sequence). V gave up 10 bases and J gave up 7 bases, with 14 bases separating them. Here the CDR3 DNA reads TGTGCCATCGACTCCGAAGGGAATTCACCCCTCCACTTT. It codes for CAIDSEGNSPLHF.

The chain carries TRBV18 and TRBJ1-2; 7 bases align to TRBD1. In germline, CDR1 is KGHSH, CDR2 LQKENI. The CDR3 contains 17 residues. The V gene end was trimmed by 1 base and the J gene end by 0 bases; junction bases not matched to a gene: 8. DNA for the CDR3: TGTGCCAGCTCACCACGACAGGGCAGCTACGCTAACTATGGCTACACCTTC. Protein sequence: CASSPRQGSYANYGYTF.